The following is a T cell receptor (beta chain) sequence with its context. The data were obtained in a study of control samples from healthy donors and cancer patients. CDR3 length: 11 residues. The germline gives CDR1 ENHRY, CDR2 SYGVKD. Profiled with immunoSEQ multiplex PCR; TCRdb holds only in-frame clones, not every one. The table lists approximately 100,000 clones, roughly 84% of them singletons, with over 2% in the top ten. The receptor was derived from a woman aged 40 to 50 in good health. Sequenced sample: blood. The rearrangement links TRBV10-3 to TRBJ2-7; 7 bases map to TRBD2. The CDR3 region is CASTGGSEQYF. In DNA, the CDR3 is TGTGCATCCACCGGGGGGTCCGAGCAGTACTTC.